These T cell receptor beta chains were read from a single sample in a study of blood T cell repertoires in COVID-19. Using immunoSEQ multiplex PCR, the repertoire was profiled, and TCRdb retains in-frame clones only, with some absent. The sample lists under 300,000 clones; around 84% were seen once. The sample comprised peripheral blood. These receptors were collected from a woman in her thirties or forties who had recovered from COVID-19. The conserved cysteine and the conserved F or W are not part of the CDR3 here. Fields, in order: J gene, V gene, CDR3 protein.

J gene: TRBJ2-7
V gene: TRBV3-1/TRBV3-2
CDR3 protein: ASSHGPSGEQY

J gene: TRBJ1-5
V gene: TRBV2
CDR3 protein: ASTPGQGGRSNQPQH

J gene: TRBJ2-7
V gene: TRBV5-6
CDR3 protein: ASLREGLYEQY

J gene: TRBJ1-2
V gene: TRBV6-5
CDR3 protein: ASRTGRNYGYT

J gene: TRBJ2-3
V gene: TRBV5-6
CDR3 protein: ASSHTTGGEDTQY

J gene: TRBJ2-2
V gene: TRBV6-5
CDR3 protein: ASRRTGNTGELF

J gene: TRBJ1-2
V gene: TRBV2
CDR3 protein: ASRGQGAGGYT

J gene: TRBJ2-4
V gene: TRBV28
CDR3 protein: ASSKQGLAKNIQY

J gene: TRBJ1-6
V gene: TRBV18
CDR3 protein: ASSRRDTNSPLH

J gene: TRBJ2-3
V gene: TRBV5-6
CDR3 protein: ASSLASSGGGQY

J gene: TRBJ2-3
V gene: TRBV19
CDR3 protein: ASSRTSFGDTQY

J gene: TRBJ2-7
V gene: TRBV29-1
CDR3 protein: SVFPAGVYEQY

J gene: TRBJ2-7
V gene: TRBV10-3
CDR3 protein: AISDRVDSYEQY

J gene: TRBJ2-3
V gene: TRBV29-1
CDR3 protein: SVSLAGAGDTQY

J gene: TRBJ1-6
V gene: TRBV5-6
CDR3 protein: ASSFSLTGDSPLH

J gene: TRBJ1-2
V gene: TRBV9
CDR3 protein: ASSVEGDYGYT

J gene: TRBJ1-1
V gene: TRBV28
CDR3 protein: ASTPGAGVGDTEAF

J gene: TRBJ1-1
V gene: TRBV6-5
CDR3 protein: ASREGADREAF

J gene: TRBJ2-1
V gene: TRBV28
CDR3 protein: ASSTLGGPYNEQF

J gene: TRBJ2-5
V gene: TRBV18
CDR3 protein: ASSPGLASEETQY

J gene: TRBJ1-4
V gene: TRBV2
CDR3 protein: ASRGQGVEKLF

J gene: TRBJ1-6
V gene: TRBV7-2
CDR3 protein: ASSHSDIIRSPLH

J gene: TRBJ1-3
V gene: TRBV6-5
CDR3 protein: ASSWDRGFAGNTIY

J gene: TRBJ1-5
V gene: TRBV6-5
CDR3 protein: ASSSSGTGLNQPQH

J gene: TRBJ2-2
V gene: TRBV5-1
CDR3 protein: ASSLLGATANTGELF

J gene: TRBJ1-2
V gene: TRBV28
CDR3 protein: ASSGQGVLYHGYT

J gene: TRBJ2-7
V gene: TRBV7-9
CDR3 protein: ASSYPPGMPSYEQY

J gene: TRBJ2-7
V gene: TRBV3-1/TRBV3-2
CDR3 protein: ASSLQGGYEQY

J gene: TRBJ1-5
V gene: TRBV9
CDR3 protein: ASSKGAPTGNQPQH

J gene: TRBJ2-2
V gene: TRBV24-1
CDR3 protein: ATGRDSYTGELF

J gene: TRBJ2-5
V gene: TRBV5-4
CDR3 protein: ASSLTGLARKETQY

J gene: TRBJ1-2
V gene: TRBV15
CDR3 protein: ATSPDSRLYGYT

J gene: TRBJ1-2
V gene: TRBV9
CDR3 protein: ASSFPGDGYT

J gene: TRBJ1-2
V gene: TRBV29-1
CDR3 protein: SVVAGAGFDSGYT

J gene: TRBJ2-3
V gene: TRBV4-1
CDR3 protein: ASSQQATPTDTQY

J gene: TRBJ2-1
V gene: TRBV15
CDR3 protein: ATSGTGGLNEQF

J gene: TRBJ2-6
V gene: TRBV5-5
CDR3 protein: ASSIDRGLGANVLT

J gene: TRBJ1-1
V gene: TRBV18
CDR3 protein: ASSPDRLNTEAF

J gene: TRBJ1-1
V gene: TRBV7-2
CDR3 protein: ASSFRQGWNTEAF

J gene: TRBJ2-7
V gene: TRBV5-6
CDR3 protein: ASSNRQGTYEQY

J gene: TRBJ2-3
V gene: TRBV9
CDR3 protein: ASSVSGVTDTQY

J gene: TRBJ2-5
V gene: TRBV20-1
CDR3 protein: SAIWGGTQY

J gene: TRBJ2-1
V gene: TRBV28
CDR3 protein: ASSRTSGTNEQF